In this sample, the clone carrying this TCR beta chain turned up many times. Trimming pared 0 bases from V and 6 bases from J, leaving 15 bases between. The CDR3 is 16 residues long. The germline gives CDR1 LGHDT, CDR2 YNNKEL (reference sequence). This entry is derived from a study of T cells in Graves' hyperthyroidism and ophthalmopathy. There were TCR beta CDR3 regions amplified from RNA transcripts. Using the HTBI primer set, a first-round RT-PCR was run on the TCR CDR3. TCRdb analysed the multiplex PCR reads with MiXCR anew, one entry per CDR3 protein. The sample has roughly 570,000 distinct CDR3 sequences, roughly 14% seen once.

Material for sequencing was blood. V usage is TRBV3-1 and J usage is TRBJ2-1; D possibly corresponds to TRBD2 (6 bases). The sequence was obtained from a woman aged 25 to 45 with Graves' hyperthyroidism. The CDR3 is CASSQESGRRFNEQFF. The CDR3, as DNA: TGTGCCAGCAGCCAAGAATCGGGGAGGCGCTTCAATGAGCAGTTCTTC.